Listed below are T cell receptor beta chains from one sample, sequenced in a study of response to subunit inactivated influenza vaccine. TCRdb reprocessed the RT-PCR reads with MiXCR, giving one entry per CDR3 protein. The data show about 700,000 distinct CDR3 sequences, with about 15% seen just once and 7.6% held by the top ten. The sample consisted of PBMCs from blood, taken about 14 days before vaccination. Source of these receptors: a man in his fifties or sixties who received an inactivated influenza vaccine. Each CDR3 is given with its conserved first and last residue. Fields, in order: CDR3 length, V gene, CDR3 protein.

14 TRBV4-3 CASSLEDGYNEQFF
14 TRBV11-2 CASSSGLATYEQYF
13 TRBV7-9 CASSQENTDTQYF
13 TRBV10-3 CAISREVGSPLHF
13 TRBV14 CASSHGVLVEQYF
13 TRBV20-1 CSARTGTDFTQYF
14 TRBV15 CATSKAGGRLEQFF
16 TRBV5-1 CASSAMTSGGANEQFF
16 TRBV7-2 CASSYTTGGTSDTQYF
14 TRBV10-3 CAISWTGGSNEQFF
14 TRBV20-1 CSAIPGLLRHEQFF
13 TRBV10-3 CAISDLGRAEAFF
16 TRBV18 CASSPLLRPMNTEAFF
14 TRBV29-1 CSVEKQGRIGEQFF
16 TRBV7-2 CASSLEFRGGADTQYF
15 TRBV6-5 CASSLYTGPGYEQYF
16 TRBV5-1 CASSPTGTGGRKTQYF
14 TRBV5-1 CASSLEREEETQYF
16 TRBV3-1 CASSRAGFGTAYEQYF
17 TRBV20-1 CSARDSGSWGEHQPQHF
15 TRBV7-3 CASSLFGGNADTQYF
17 TRBV6-2/TRBV6-3 CASSYSGREGFTGELFF
15 TRBV7-8 CASSQNRQGPYEQYF
13 TRBV19 CASSRQMNTEAFF
15 TRBV12-3/TRBV12-4 CASSFGPANTGELFF
15 TRBV2 CASSEGTGRGSPLHF
14 TRBV20-1 CSARDQRWGYGYTF
14 TRBV12-3/TRBV12-4 CASSFQNPYNEQFF
14 TRBV5-1 CASSSGQGAPTQYF
17 TRBV7-9 CASDLSGRETAYNEQFF
13 TRBV29-1 CSVEGDSNQPQHF
15 TRBV5-6 CASSLDKGFLYEQYF
14 TRBV4-2 CASSQRDGYYEQYF
15 TRBV3-1 CASSQGGDPGKEQFF
14 TRBV12-3/TRBV12-4 CASSPDTSTDTQYF
15 TRBV2 CASSPQGFGGNEQFF
13 TRBV29-1 CSFSQGWAQPQHF
14 TRBV20-1 CSASYNRGRYEQYF
13 TRBV12-3/TRBV12-4 CASSPGLSYEQYF
14 TRBV29-1 CSVVTGTGNQPQHF
18 TRBV4-3 CASSHIAQESLCNQPQHF
18 TRBV5-1 CASSPLGASGSGTDTQYF
16 TRBV28 CASSLYTSGKYNEQSF
16 TRBV3-1 CASSQFSGRGIETQYF